A single sample gave rise to the 26 T cell receptor beta chains below, sequenced in a study of neurological immune-mediated disorders. TCRdb reprocessed the 5' RACE reads with MiXCR, giving one entry per CDR3 protein. The table has roughly 80,000 distinct CDR3 sequences, around a tenth seen once. Sequenced: PBMCs. The receptors shown here come from a man aged 50 to 60 in good health.

This clonotype was counted ten times or more. The V and J genes are TRBV29-1 and TRBJ2-7; D remains ambiguous. Germline CDR1 and CDR2: SQVTM and ANQGSEA. The CDR3 is 12 residues long. The V gene lost 0 bases and the J gene lost 2 bases, with 5 bases spanning the gap. The chain's CDR3 is CSVEERPYEQYF. Written as DNA, the CDR3 is TGCAGCGTTGAAGAACGTCCCTACGAGCAGTACTTC.

The table lists this clonotype with many counts. The chain recombines TRBV29-1 with TRBJ1-2, with D perhaps matching TRBD1 (5 bases). V gave up 3 bases and J gave up 2 bases, with 13 bases separating them. There are 14 residues in the CDR3. Germline V lookup: CDR1 SQVTM, CDR2 ANQGSEA. CDR3 loop: CSVENPWGNYGYTF. The CDR3 DNA reads as TGCAGCGTTGAGAATCCGTGGGGGAACTATGGCTACACCTTC.

This clonotype was detected once. One end of the junction fails to match germline, which may point to a read error. The chain combines TRBV10-1 with TRBJ2-3; the D gene is possibly TRBD2 (6 bases). CDR1 and CDR2 (germline): WNHNN, SYGVQD (reference sequence). The CDR3 totals 19 residues. The CDR3 loop reads CAGSVTSGGTGSSTDTQYF. Written as DNA, the CDR3 is TGCGCCGGCAGCGTGACTAGTGGGGGGACCGGATCTAGCACAGATACGCAGTATTTT.

This clonotype showed up many times. The rearrangement uses TRBV25-1 and TRBJ2-7; 8 nucleotides line up with TRBD2. The V and J ends lost 5 bases and 4 bases, in that order; junction bases with no gene match: 10. Germline loops: CDR1 MGHDK, CDR2 SYGVNS. The CDR3 sequence is 15 residues long. CDR3 loop: CASSPRRGGGYEQYF. CDR3 coding DNA: TGTGCCAGCAGTCCCCGCCGGGGGGGCGGGTACGAGCAGTACTTC.

This clonotype was counted at least ten times. In DNA form, the CDR3 reads TGTGCCAGCAGCGTAGATTTTAGTACGCAGTATTTT. This codes for CASSVDFSTQYF. The chain joins TRBV9 to TRBJ2-3; D unresolved. Germline CDR1 is SGDLS and CDR2 is YYNGEE. The ends were cut back, 0 bases at V and 8 bases at J, with 7 bases in the middle. This CDR3 has 12 amino acids.

With regard to this clonotype: The junction departs from the called germline gene at one end, perhaps through a read error. The chain is built from TRBV7-2 and TRBJ2-2; the match to TRBD2 covers 13 bases. From germline, CDR1 is SGHTA and CDR2 FQGNSA. The CDR3 runs to 16 residues. In nucleotides, the CDR3 is TGTACCAGCAGCTCATCCGGGACTAGCGGGACCGGGGAGATGTTTTTT. It is translated as CTSSSSGTSGTGEMFF.

This clonotype has ten or more counts. The chain carries TRBV4-3 and TRBJ2-3; tentative D call: TRBD2 (6 bases). Between the trimmed V and J ends, which lost 5 bases and 5 bases, there was a span of 20 bases. CDR1 is LGHNA and CDR2 is YSLEER in the germline V gene. CDR3 size: 16 residues. The CDR3 loop is CASSRQEQRVVDTQYF. The CDR3, as DNA: TGCGCCAGCAGCAGGCAGGAACAGCGGGTGGTAGATACGCAGTATTTT.

This clonotype appeared many times. The chain recombines TRBV24-1 with TRBJ2-1; 11 bases are a match to TRBD1. V was clipped by 6 bases and J by 7 bases; unmatched bases: 10. The CDR3 extends over 16 amino acids. CDR1 and CDR2 (germline): KGHDR, SFDVKD. The CDR3 spells CATSTSGQGAKNEQFF. The CDR3 coding sequence is TGTGCCACCAGTACCTCCGGACAGGGGGCGAAGAATGAGCAGTTCTTC.

This clonotype was seen at least ten times. The rearrangement links TRBV20-1 to TRBJ2-7; 8 bases are shared with TRBD1. V shed 8 bases and J 6 bases; nucleotides not matched to a gene: 15. Germline V gene sequence: CDR1 DFQATT, CDR2 SNEGSKA (reference sequence). The CDR3 covers 14 residues. CDR3 sequence: CSSFGQGGLGEQYF. The CDR3 nucleotides read TGCAGTTCCTTTGGACAGGGAGGTTTAGGCGAGCAGTACTTC.

The rearrangement uses TRBV29-1 and TRBJ2-7; 8 bases are shared with TRBD1. The V gene end was trimmed by 4 bases and the J gene end by 5 bases; junction bases not matched to a gene: 7. Germline V gives CDR1 SQVTM, CDR2 ANQGSEA. The CDR3 totals 13 residues. In DNA, the CDR3 is TGCAGCGTTGGCTACAGGGGGAACCACGAGCAGTACTTC. This sequence encodes CSVGYRGNHEQYF.

This clonotype was counted many times. This sequence joins TRBV28 and TRBJ2-7; TRBD2 matches 8 bases. The CDR3 covers 15 residues. CDR1 and CDR2 from the germline V gene are MDHEN and SYDVKM. V lost 4 bases and J lost 1; bases outside the gene matches: 6. For the CDR3, the DNA is TGTGCCAGCAGTTACCGGACTAGCCGTTCCTACGAGCAGTACTTC. Translation gives CASSYRTSRSYEQYF.

This clonotype was recorded many times. The J gene is TRBJ2-7, the V gene TRBV6-5, with D perhaps matching TRBD1 or TRBD2 (6 bases each). The V end lost 5 bases, the J end lost 5 bases, and 10 bases lay between the germline ends. This CDR3 has 12 amino acids. Germline V CDR1 and CDR2: MNHEY, SVGAGI. This chain's CDR3 is CASSRGPDEQYF. The CDR3 DNA sequence: TGTGCCAGCAGTCGGGGGCCGGACGAGCAGTACTTC.

This clonotype was observed many times. This sequence joins TRBV6-1 and TRBJ2-7; no definite D call. The CDR3 runs to 14 residues. V lost 3 bases, J lost 5 bases, and 14 bases lay in between. The germline gives CDR1 MNHNS, CDR2 SASEGT. Here the CDR3 DNA reads TGTGCCAGCAGTGAGGTACTGCGCTTGGACGAGCAGTACTTC. Amino acid sequence: CASSEVLRLDEQYF.

This clonotype was observed at least ten times. V and J are TRBV4-3 and TRBJ1-2; TRBD1 matches at 7 bases. The CDR3 is 13 residues long. The V segment lost 6 bases and the J segment 2 bases; nucleotides outside the gene matches: 3. Germline-derived CDR1 and CDR2 are LGHNA and YSLEER. The CDR3, as DNA: TGCGCCAGCAGTCAGACAGGGAACTATGGCTACACCTTC. It specifies CASSQTGNYGYTF.

The table lists this clonotype with many counts. This chain uses TRBV7-2 with TRBJ2-7, with 10 nucleotides matching TRBD2. Germline loops: CDR1 SGHTA, CDR2 FQGNSA. J gave up 3 bases and V 1 base, and 21 bases lay outside the gene matches. This CDR3 comprises 21 residues. As DNA, the CDR3 is TGTGCCAGCAGCTTAGGATCCCCCCAAAGCGGGAGGGGGTATTCGATCTACGAGCAGTACTTC. The encoded protein is CASSLGSPQSGRGYSIYEQYF. The variable domain in full, with the rest retrieved from reference TRBV7-2 and TRBJ2-7, is GAGVSQSPSNKVTEKGKDVELRCDPISGHTALYWYRQSLGQGLEFLIYFQGNSAPDKSGLPSDRFSAERTGGSVSTLTIQRTQQEDSAVYLCASSLGSPQSGRGYSIYEQYFGPGTRLTVT.

This clonotype was observed at least ten times. This chain joins TRBV19 and TRBJ2-7; perhaps TRBD1 as D (5 bases). V was trimmed by 2 bases and J by 5 bases, leaving 13 bases between them. Germline V lookup: CDR1 LNHDA, CDR2 SQIVND (reference sequence). This CDR3 has 14 residues. The CDR3 region has the DNA TGTGCCAGTAGTATATCCAGGGCGAACAACGAGCAGTACTTC. It specifies CASSISRANNEQYF. The full variable domain, its missing parts supplied by reference TRBV19 and TRBJ2-7, is DGGITQSPKYLFRKEGQNVTLSCEQNLNHDAMYWYRQDPGQGLRLIYYSQIVNDFQKGDIAEGYSVSREKKESFPLTVTSAQKNPTAFYLCASSISRANNEQYFGPGTRLTVT.

The chain couples TRBV9 to TRBJ1-1; D may be TRBD1 (6 bases). Trimming took off 10 bases at V and 1 base at J, with 20 bases between the two ends. CDR1 and CDR2 (germline): SGDLS, YYNGEE. CDR3 length equals 15 residues. The CDR3 sequence is CAQRGGEGGNTEAFF. The DNA for the CDR3 is TGTGCCCAGCGGGGGGGCGAAGGGGGGAACACTGAAGCTTTCTTT.

This clonotype was counted between two and nine times. The V gene is TRBV7-2, the J gene TRBJ1-6; TRBD1 might be the D (5 bases). The germline V and J ends were trimmed by 1 base and 10 bases, with 17 bases remaining between them. Germline V gives CDR1 SGHTA, CDR2 FQGNSA. This CDR3 region has 16 residues. The CDR3 DNA reads as TGTGCCAGCAGCTTAGGAGGGGCACCGGGAAGATCACCCCTCCACTTT. Its protein product is CASSLGGAPGRSPLHF. Filled out from reference TRBV7-2 and TRBJ1-6, the complete variable domain reads GAGVSQSPSNKVTEKGKDVELRCDPISGHTALYWYRQSLGQGLEFLIYFQGNSAPDKSGLPSDRFSAERTGGSVSTLTIQRTQQEDSAVYLCASSLGGAPGRSPLHFGNGTRLTVT.

This clonotype was seen at least ten times. The chain couples TRBV3-1 to TRBJ1-5; D is possibly TRBD1 (5 bases). CDR1 is LGHDT and CDR2 is YNNKEL in the germline V gene (reference sequence). CDR3 length equals 14 residues. V was cut by 0 bases and J by 2 bases, with 5 bases left in between. DNA of the CDR3: TGTGCCAGCAGCCAAGAGGGGGGCAATCAGCCCCAGCATTTT. Translation: CASSQEGGNQPQHF.

In this sample, this clonotype turned up many times. The rearrangement uses TRBV4-2 and TRBJ1-6; TRBD1 matches 7 bases. V lost 0 bases and J lost 10; bases outside the gene matches: 9. Germline CDR1 is LGHNA and CDR2 is YNFKEQ. This CDR3 spans 16 amino acids. This chain's CDR3 is CASSQDGQGGYSPLHF. CDR3 nucleotides: TGTGCCAGCAGCCAAGATGGGCAGGGGGGGTACTCACCCCTCCACTTT.

The chain couples TRBV7-6 to TRBJ1-6, with TRBD1 as a possible D gene (6 bases). Between the trimmed V and J ends, which lost 4 bases and 3 bases, there was a span of 13 bases. The CDR3 sequence is 16 residues long. The germline gives CDR1 SGHVS, CDR2 FNYEAQ. CDR3 region: CASSSSPTGYNSPLHF. The CDR3 nucleotides are TGTGCCAGCAGCTCCAGCCCGACAGGCTATAATTCACCCCTCCACTTT. Supplemented by reference TRBV7-6 and TRBJ1-6, the full variable domain reads GAGVSQSPRYKVTKRGQDVALRCDPISGHVSLYWYRQALGQGPEFLTYFNYEAQQDKSGLPNDRFSAERPEGSISTLTIQRTEQRDSAMYRCASSSSPTGYNSPLHFGNGTRLTVT.

This clonotype was counted at least ten times. The chain is built from TRBV7-2 and TRBJ2-7, with 10 bases identical to TRBD1. Trimming cost V 2 bases and J 6 bases; bases outside gene matches: 4. The CDR3 is 14 residues long. Germline-derived CDR1 and CDR2 are SGHTA and FQGNSA. CDR3 amino acids: CASSLRDRGVEQYF. The CDR3 DNA reads as TGTGCCAGCAGCTTACGGGACAGGGGCGTCGAGCAGTACTTC.

This clonotype was observed at least ten times. At one end, the junction sequence differs from germline, possibly due to a read error. V usage is TRBV28 and J usage is TRBJ2-6, with TRBD2 matching over 7 bases. The V gene's germline CDR1 is MDHEN and CDR2 SYDVKM. The CDR3 loop spans 15 amino acids. The CDR3 spells CASTLREGGANVLTF. CDR3 in DNA: TGTGCCAGCACTTTAAGGGAGGGTGGGGCCAACGTCCTGACTTTC. The complete variable domain, with remaining parts taken from reference TRBV28 and TRBJ2-6, reads DVKVTQSSRYLVKRTGEKVFLECVQDMDHENMFWYRQDPGLGLRLIYFSYDVKMKEKGDIPEGYSVSREKKERFSLILESASTNQTSMYLCASTLREGGANVLTFGAGSRLTVL.

A remark on this clonotype: A single base separates this from a much larger clone, so it may be a read error. The chain recombines TRBV5-1 with TRBJ2-7; TRBD1 matches at 8 bases. Germline values: CDR1 SGHRS, CDR2 YFSETQ. The CDR3 contains 14 residues. For the CDR3, the DNA is TGCGCCAGCAGCTTGGGGGACAGGTCCTACGAGCATTACTTC. Translation: CASSLGDRSYEHYF.

This clonotype was detected ten times or more. V usage is TRBV30 and J usage is TRBJ2-5; no clear D. The V end lost 2 bases, the J end lost 5 bases, and 9 bases lay between the germline ends. The CDR3 has 12 residues. CDR1 GTSNPN and CDR2 SVGIG come from the germline V gene (reference sequence). The CDR3: CAWSPSWETQYF. CDR3 bases: TGTGCCTGGAGTCCCTCGTGGGAGACCCAGTACTTC.

This clonotype has ten or more counts. This chain links TRBV5-1 with TRBJ2-3; D is unresolved. This CDR3 is built from 13 residues. CDR1 is SGHRS, CDR2 YFSETQ, per germline. Trimming took 4 bases from V and 4 from J, leaving 10 bases between them. CDR3 residues: CASSPGFADTQYF. The CDR3 DNA is TGCGCCAGCAGCCCCGGTTTTGCAGATACGCAGTATTTT. The variable domain in full, with the rest retrieved from reference TRBV5-1 and TRBJ2-3, is KAGVTQTPRYLIKTRGQQVTLSCSPISGHRSVSWYQQTPGQGLQFLFEYFSETQRNKGNFPGRFSGRQFSNSRSEMNVSTLELGDSALYLCASSPGFADTQYFGPGTRLTVL.